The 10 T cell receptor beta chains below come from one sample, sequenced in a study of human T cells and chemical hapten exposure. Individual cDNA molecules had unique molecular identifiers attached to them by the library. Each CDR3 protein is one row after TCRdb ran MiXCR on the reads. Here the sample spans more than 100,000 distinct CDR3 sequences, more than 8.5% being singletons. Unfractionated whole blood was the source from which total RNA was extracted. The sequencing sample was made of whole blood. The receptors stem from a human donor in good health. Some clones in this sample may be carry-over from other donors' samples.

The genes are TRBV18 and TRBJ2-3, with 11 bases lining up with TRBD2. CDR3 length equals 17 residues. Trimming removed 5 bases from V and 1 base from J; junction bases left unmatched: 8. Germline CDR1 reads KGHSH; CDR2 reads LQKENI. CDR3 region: CASSSNLLAGGTDTQYF. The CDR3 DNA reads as TGTGCCAGCTCATCCAACCTACTAGCGGGAGGCACAGATACGCAGTATTTT. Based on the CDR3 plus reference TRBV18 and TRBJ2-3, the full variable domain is NAGVMQNPRHLVRRRGQEARLRCSPMKGHSHVYWYRQLPEEGLKFMVYLQKENIIDESGMPKERFSAEFPKEGPSILRIQQVVRGDSAAYFCASSSNLLAGGTDTQYFGPGTRLTVL.

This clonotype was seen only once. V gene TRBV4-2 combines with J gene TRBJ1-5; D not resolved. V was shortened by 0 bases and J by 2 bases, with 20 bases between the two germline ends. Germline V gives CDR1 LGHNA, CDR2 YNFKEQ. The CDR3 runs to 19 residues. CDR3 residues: CASSQEFGRRGSGNQPQHF. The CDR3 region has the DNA TGTGCCAGCAGCCAAGAATTCGGAAGAAGAGGAAGCGGCAATCAGCCCCAGCATTTT.

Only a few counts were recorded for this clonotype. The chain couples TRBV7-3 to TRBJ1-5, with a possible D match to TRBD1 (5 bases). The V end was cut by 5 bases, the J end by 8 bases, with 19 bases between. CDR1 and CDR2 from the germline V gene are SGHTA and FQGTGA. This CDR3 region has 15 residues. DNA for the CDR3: TGTGCCAGCAGCCCAAGGGGTCGACCCGGCGAGCCCCAGCATTTT. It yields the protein CASSPRGRPGEPQHF.

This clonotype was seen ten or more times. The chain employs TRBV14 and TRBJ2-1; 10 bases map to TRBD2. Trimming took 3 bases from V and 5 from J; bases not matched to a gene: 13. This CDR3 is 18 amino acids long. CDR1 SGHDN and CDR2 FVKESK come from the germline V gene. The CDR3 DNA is TGTGCCAGCAGCCATACCTTATCTAGCGGGAGAGGGAACAATGAGCAGTTCTTC. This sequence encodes CASSHTLSSGRGNNEQFF.

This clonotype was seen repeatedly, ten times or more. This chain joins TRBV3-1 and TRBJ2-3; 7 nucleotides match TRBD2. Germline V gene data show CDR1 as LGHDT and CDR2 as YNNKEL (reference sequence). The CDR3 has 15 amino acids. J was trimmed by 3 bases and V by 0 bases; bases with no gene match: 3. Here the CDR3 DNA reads TGTGCCAGCAGCCAAGACTTGCGGGAGACAGATACGCAGTATTTT. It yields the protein CASSQDLRETDTQYF.

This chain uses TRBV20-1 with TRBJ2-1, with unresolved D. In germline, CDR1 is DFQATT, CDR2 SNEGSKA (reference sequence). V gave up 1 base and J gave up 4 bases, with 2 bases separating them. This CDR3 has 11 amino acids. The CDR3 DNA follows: TGCAGTGCTAGAGCTTACAATGAGCAGTTCTTC. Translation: CSARAYNEQFF.

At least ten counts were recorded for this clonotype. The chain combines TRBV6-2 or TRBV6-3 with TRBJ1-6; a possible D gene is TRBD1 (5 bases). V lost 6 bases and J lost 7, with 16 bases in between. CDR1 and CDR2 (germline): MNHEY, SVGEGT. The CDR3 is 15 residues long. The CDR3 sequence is CASSRTEGPNSPLHF. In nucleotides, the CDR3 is TGTGCCAGCAGCCGAACCGAGGGGCCCAATTCACCCCTCCACTTT.

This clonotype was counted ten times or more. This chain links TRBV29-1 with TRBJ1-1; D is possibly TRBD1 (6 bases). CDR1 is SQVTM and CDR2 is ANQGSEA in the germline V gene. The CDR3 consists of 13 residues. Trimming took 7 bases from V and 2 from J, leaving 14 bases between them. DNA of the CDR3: TGCAGCGGAGCTCGTGGGACAAACACTGAAGCTTTCTTT. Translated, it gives CSGARGTNTEAFF.

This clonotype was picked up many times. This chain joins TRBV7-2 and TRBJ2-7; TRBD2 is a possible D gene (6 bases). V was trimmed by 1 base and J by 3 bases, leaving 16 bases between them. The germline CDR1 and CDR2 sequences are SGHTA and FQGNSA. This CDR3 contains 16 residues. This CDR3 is CASSLDGGVTIYEQYF. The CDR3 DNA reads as TGTGCCAGCAGCTTAGACGGCGGGGTTACGATCTACGAGCAGTACTTC.

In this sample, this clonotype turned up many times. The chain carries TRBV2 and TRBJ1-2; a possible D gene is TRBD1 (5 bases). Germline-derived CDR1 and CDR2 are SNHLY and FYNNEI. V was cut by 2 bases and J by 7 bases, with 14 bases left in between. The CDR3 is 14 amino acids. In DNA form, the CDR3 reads TGTGCCAGCAGTGAATTAGGGGTGGATAGTGGCTACACCTTC. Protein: CASSELGVDSGYTF.